This record covers a single TCR beta chain. This may arise from a read error, as a much more abundant clone is one base away. Germline DNA was also extracted, with blood RNA taken from unsorted whole blood. These data come from a study of tumor-infiltrating lymphocytes in primary liver carcinoma. The wider study: Tumors were stage T1-T3 N0M0, about 4 to 11 cm across.

Starting from about 0.5 ug of total RNA, TCR beta cDNA was produced with a primer in the constant region. A slightly modified ARM-PCR protocol with three nested multiplex PCR rounds produced these TCR beta libraries. Primers for the first two PCR rounds were TRBV1-TRBV30 forward primers and a C-beta reverse primer (about 9 cycles per round). One entry per CDR3 protein results from TCRdb running MiXCR on the multiplex PCR reads. The repertoire holds 310,000 or so distinct CDR3 sequences, with less than 75% as singletons. Per the germline V gene, CDR1 is MNHEY and CDR2 is SVGEGT. The V and J ends lost 7 bases and 2 bases respectively, with 14 bases between them. This CDR3 contains 15 residues.

The rearrangement joins TRBV6-2 or TRBV6-3 to TRBJ2-2; TRBD2 is a possible D gene (6 bases). This TCR was recovered from a man between 35 and 55 years old with primary liver carcinoma and hepatitis B virus infection. Material: peripheral blood. This CDR3 is CASKRRDSNTGELFF. CDR3 nucleotides: TGTGCCAGCAAACGTAGGGACTCTAACACCGGGGAGCTGTTTTTT.